The clone carrying this T cell receptor (beta chain) was seen repeatedly, ten times or more. The time point denotes: before trial treatment. The CDR3 sequence is 16 residues long. The V gene lost 1 base and the J gene lost 7 bases, with 17 bases spanning the gap. Per germline, CDR1 MNHEY and CDR2 SVGEGT. This specimen belongs to a study of low-dose radiotherapy and immunotherapy resistance in tumors. Whole-study context: Doses of 0.5 Gy per fraction every 2 weeks, totaling 6.5 Gy, went to Cohort 1. Nivolumab was given to patients as a 240 mg flat dose every two weeks, and ipilimumab at 1 mg/kg every six weeks. Both were delivered intravenously. It was every two weeks, one day before radiation and immunotherapy, that intravenous cyclophosphamide 200 mg/m2 was given.

Gene-specific TRAV and TRBV primers were used for first-strand cDNA, covering alpha and beta chains. Both a constant-region primer and a V-primer adapter served to amplify TCRs across about 20 PCR cycles. TCRdb fed the reads into MiXCR, producing one record per CDR3 protein. This sample has tens of thousands of distinct CDR3 sequences; about a sixth occur once, and the top ten carry 2.5% to 3%. V and J are TRBV6-2 or TRBV6-3 and TRBJ1-5, with a weak D call TRBD1 (6 bases). Sequenced material: PBMCs, taken before treatment. This receptor was identified in a male donor with prostate cancer. The CDR3 nucleotides read TGTGCCAGCAGTTACTTAAAACCGGGACAAGGACAGCCCCAGCATTTT. This gives the protein CASSYLKPGQGQPQHF.